This entry features one T cell receptor (beta chain) sequence. What it binds is unknown. The CDR3 spans 16 residues. Trimming removed 4 bases from V and 4 bases from J; junction bases left unmatched: 10. In germline, CDR1 is SGHAT, CDR2 FQNNGV. This entry comes from a study of T-cell memory formation after mild COVID-19. Study information: TCR clusters were largely donor specific.

After 5'RACE with constant-segment primers, TCR alpha and TCR beta cDNA libraries carrying sample barcodes and UMIs were obtained. One entry per CDR3 protein results from TCRdb running MiXCR on the 5' RACE reads. There are under 700,000 distinct CDR3 sequences in the sample; over 20% occur only once, and around an eighth lies in the top ten. Overall study results and limits: Those CD4+ clones that contracted were mainly in CM and EM (CD8+ ones in EMRA).

The receptor comes from an adult woman who had mild COVID-19 (a few samples of this study predate the infection). Cell type and time point are not known. The V and J genes are TRBV11-2 and TRBJ2-5; the match to TRBD1 covers 9 bases. Sequencing was carried out using PBMCs or a T cell subset sorted from them (not recorded which). The CDR3 DNA is TGTGCCAGCAGCTCCCGAGGGACAGGGACTTTAGAGACCCAGTACTTC. This codes for CASSSRGTGTLETQYF.